This T cell receptor (beta chain) was captured in a study of OX40 agonist ivuxolimab in advanced cancers. Whole-study context: The group had a mean age of around 60 years, ranged from roughly 23 to 79, and was just under 85% male.

Trimming pared 6 bases from V and 0 bases from J, leaving 5 bases between. The CDR3 runs 11 residues. Germline V lookup: CDR1 DFQATT, CDR2 SNEGSKA (reference sequence). Measured with immunoSEQ multiplex PCR; TCRdb has only the in-frame clones, and not every one. The sample records 50,000 to 65,000 clones, more than 80% being singletons. This clone is a singleton in its sample. The sample in question was CD4+ or CD8+ T cells sorted from blood, obtained in a trial of the OX40 agonist ivuxolimab. V and J are TRBV20-1 and TRBJ1-1; D gene ambiguous. The clonotype was recovered from an adult with an advanced solid tumor such as melanoma, head and neck, liver or kidney cancer. The CDR3 region is CSATVNTEAFF. CDR3 nucleotides: TGCAGTGCAACAGTGAACACTGAAGCTTTCTTT.